This T cell receptor (beta chain) was sequenced in a study of blood T cell repertoires in COVID-19. Looking at the study overall: The cDNA or gDNA used as material had been derived from T cells, B-cell-depleted T cells, or PBMCs.

The assay was immunoSEQ multiplex PCR, and TCRdb's table has in-frame clones only and misses some. The sample consists of about 260,000 clones, around 90% of them appearing once. Looked up from germline, CDR1 is LNHDA and CDR2 is SQIVND (reference sequence). The CDR3 extends over 16 amino acids. Trimming shortened V by 7 bases and J by 1 base, and 17 bases separated the two germline ends. The receptor was derived from a human donor in a cohort sampled during active COVID-19. The chain joins TRBV19 to TRBJ1-3; D is perhaps TRBD1 (5 bases). Sequencing was carried out using peripheral blood. The CDR3 spells CASIQPGRVSGNTIYF. The CDR3 nucleotides are TGTGCCAGTATTCAACCCGGCAGGGTTTCTGGAAACACCATATATTTT.